This T cell receptor beta chain was identified in a study of shared clonotypes between healthy human individuals. V shed 6 bases, J shed 2 bases, and the junction held 4 bases outside the gene matches. Germline V gives CDR1 MNHEY, CDR2 SVGAGI. The length of the CDR3 is 13 residues. Each PCR replicate run on unsorted PBMC took in around 290 ng DNA, roughly 29,000 T cell genomes. In the study's own analysis: Junction-only immunoSEQ data arrived without quality scores, meaning filtering differed. Sequencing used immunoSEQ multiplex PCR; TCRdb keeps in-frame clones, though not all of them. That table is the source of V, J and clone size, and D and trimming were worked out from the DNA. The table records 550,000 to 600,000 clones, around three quarters of them present only once.

The sequencing sample was made of PBMCs. The TCR comes from a middle-aged woman in good health. Some clones in this sample may be carry-over from other donors' samples. This rearrangement joins TRBV6-5 to TRBJ2-7; 7 nucleotides agree with TRBD1. DNA for the CDR3: TGTGCCAGCAGCCGGGACAGTACCTACGAGCAGTACTTC. Its translation: CASSRDSTYEQYF.